Below, 18 T cell receptor beta chains from the same sample are listed, as sequenced in a study of blood T cells in healthy people across ages. The second PCR ran about 6 to 11 cycles with a sample-barcoded 5' primer and J-beta primers. MiXCR was run by TCRdb on the 5' RACE reads, yielding one entry per CDR3 protein. The sample has some 640,000 distinct CDR3 sequences, approximately 49% seen once. What was sequenced was blood. These receptor sequences come from a woman aged 60-75 years in good health.

The gene calls are TRBV7-3 and TRBJ2-3; no clear D. Between the trimmed V and J ends, which lost 4 bases and 4 bases, there was a span of 9 bases. From germline, CDR1 is SGHTA and CDR2 FQGTGA. This CDR3 is built from 13 residues. CDR3 residues: CASSSSQADTQYF. The CDR3 DNA is TGTGCCAGCAGCTCCTCACAAGCAGATACGCAGTATTTT.

The chain carries TRBV6-5 and TRBJ1-1; 7 nucleotides line up with TRBD1. Germline values: CDR1 MNHEY, CDR2 SVGAGI. With V trimmed by 5 bases and J by 1 base, 7 bases remained unmatched. The CDR3 spans 15 residues. The CDR3, as DNA: TGTGCCAGCAGTCCTATACGGACAGGGAACACTGAAGCTTTCTTT. Translation: CASSPIRTGNTEAFF.

This chain joins TRBV28 and TRBJ2-1, with D perhaps matching TRBD2 (6 bases). Trimming shortened V by 4 bases and J by 9 bases, and 13 bases separated the two germline ends. The germline CDR1 and CDR2 sequences are MDHEN and SYDVKM. The CDR3 has 13 residues. CDR3 DNA: TGTGCCAGCAGTTACTCTTGGCGGGGTGAGCAGTTCTTC. Protein sequence: CASSYSWRGEQFF.

This chain joins TRBV24-1 and TRBJ2-5; the match to TRBD2 covers 16 bases. CDR1 is KGHDR, CDR2 SFDVKD, per germline. The J segment lost 11 bases and the V segment lost 3 bases, leaving 14 bases of the junction unmatched. The CDR3 sequence is 18 residues long. The CDR3 nucleotides read TGTGCCACCAGTGATCCCGGGACTAGCGGGAGGGTGGTCAATGAGCAGTACTTC. Its translation: CATSDPGTSGRVVNEQYF.

V is TRBV28 and J is TRBJ2-1; TRBD2 matches 8 bases. The germline V gene encodes CDR1 MDHEN and CDR2 SYDVKM. The CDR3 runs 15 residues. V dropped 7 bases and J dropped 2; count of bases not matched to a gene: 7. The CDR3 DNA is TGTGCCAGCACCCAGGGGACTAGTACCTACAATGAGCAGTTCTTC. Its protein is CASTQGTSTYNEQFF.

This clonotype was found once. The chain joins TRBV7-8 to TRBJ2-1, with 8 positions matching TRBD2. The closer fit of TRBJ2-7 to the DNA end suggests the J call may be wrong. The CDR3 contains 16 residues. Looked up from germline, CDR1 is SGHVS and CDR2 is FQNEAQ. CDR3 amino acids: CASRRLSGSAYNEQYF. CDR3 coding DNA: TGTGCCAGCAGGCGCCTCAGCGGGAGCGCCTACAATGAGCAGTACTTC.

This clonotype turned up a few times. The chain is built from TRBV5-5 and TRBJ1-1; possible D gene TRBD1, 5 bases. The CDR3 consists of 15 residues. The germline gives CDR1 SGHKS, CDR2 YYEKEE (reference sequence). Trimming took 4 bases from V and 4 from J, leaving 17 bases between them. Here the CDR3 reads CASSATMRGGTEAFF. The CDR3 bases are TGTGCCAGCAGCGCGACCATGAGGGGTGGCACTGAAGCTTTCTTT.

The gene calls are TRBV7-3 and TRBJ2-7; 12 bases line up with TRBD2. The length of the CDR3 is 15 residues. Per the germline V gene, CDR1 is SGHTA and CDR2 is FQGTGA. V lost 5 bases to trimming and J lost 3 bases; unmatched junction nucleotides: 5. CDR3 loop: CASSRLAGAGYEQYF. The CDR3 bases are TGTGCCAGCAGCCGACTAGCGGGAGCTGGCTACGAGCAGTACTTC.

In this sample, this clonotype turned up a few times. The gene calls are TRBV7-9 and TRBJ1-2, with D unresolved. Germline V CDR1 and CDR2: SEHNR, FQNEAQ (reference sequence). This CDR3 has 14 amino acids. Trimming took 1 base from V and 0 from J, leaving 6 bases between them. This CDR3 reads CASSLDKANYGYTF. Here the CDR3 DNA reads TGTGCCAGCAGCTTAGACAAAGCTAACTATGGCTACACCTTC.

This clonotype appeared a few times. V and J are TRBV6-5 and TRBJ2-7, with D possibly TRBD2 on 5 matching bases. CDR1 and CDR2 from the germline V gene are MNHEY and SVGAGI. Trimming shortened V by 8 bases and J by 3 bases, and 14 bases separated the two germline ends. This CDR3 has 13 amino acids. The CDR3 DNA reads TGTGCCAGCGGGAGATTATCGAACTACGAGCAGTACTTC. Residues: CASGRLSNYEQYF.

This chain links TRBV20-1 with TRBJ2-3; 10 bases fit TRBD2. CDR1 is DFQATT, CDR2 SNEGSKA, per germline (reference sequence). J was trimmed by 5 bases and V by 0 bases; bases with no gene match: 8. This CDR3 spans 16 amino acids. In DNA form, the CDR3 reads TGCAGTGCTAGAGATTCGCTAGCGGGAGAGTTAGATACGCAGTATTTT. It yields the protein CSARDSLAGELDTQYF.

The CDR3, as DNA: TGTGCCAGCAGAACTCCGACCAGGGGTTCTAATTCACCCCTCCACTTT. Amino acid sequence: CASRTPTRGSNSPLHF. The genes are TRBV28 and TRBJ1-6, with D perhaps TRBD1 (6 bases). Per germline, CDR1 MDHEN and CDR2 SYDVKM. This CDR3 contains 16 residues. Trimming left V 6 bases short and J 6 bases short, with 18 bases between.

This clonotype was seen only a few times. The chain uses TRBV27 and TRBJ2-1, with TRBD1 as a possible D gene (6 bases). The CDR3 extends over 13 amino acids. Germline V CDR1 and CDR2: MNHEY, SMNVEV (reference sequence). Trimming took 3 bases from V and 3 from J, leaving 6 bases between them. CDR3 bases: TGTGCCAGCAGTTTCAGGGGCTACAATGAGCAGTTCTTC. Its translation: CASSFRGYNEQFF.

The chain couples TRBV6-5 to TRBJ1-4; perhaps TRBD1 as D (5 bases). Trimming removed 6 bases from V and 0 bases from J, with 8 bases in between. In germline, CDR1 is MNHEY, CDR2 SVGAGI. The CDR3 has 14 amino acids. The CDR3 DNA sequence: TGTGCCAGCAGGGGACTAGCAACTAATGAAAAACTGTTTTTT. It translates to CASRGLATNEKLFF.

This clonotype showed up just once. The rearrangement uses TRBV28 and TRBJ2-3, with 11 bases aligning to TRBD2. Germline CDR1 MDHEN, CDR2 SYDVKM. After removal of 2 bases from V and 2 bases from J, the junction contained 6 bases not matched to a gene. The CDR3 is 17 residues long. The CDR3 protein is CASSLAGTSGDTDTQYF. The CDR3 DNA follows: TGTGCCAGCAGTTTAGCCGGGACTAGCGGTGACACAGATACGCAGTATTTT.

The chain carries TRBV20-1 and TRBJ1-1, with 11 bases that match TRBD1. Losses at the gene ends were 5 bases for V and 0 bases for J; bases not matched to a gene: 5. The CDR3 contains 15 residues. Germline loops: CDR1 DFQATT, CDR2 SNEGSKA (reference sequence). The CDR3 reads CSAPGQGALNTEAFF. DNA of the CDR3: TGCAGTGCTCCAGGACAGGGGGCTCTGAACACTGAAGCTTTCTTT.

This clonotype occurred many times. The gene calls are TRBV20-1 and TRBJ2-5; TRBD1 might be the D (6 bases). V lost 4 bases, J lost 3 bases, and 18 bases lay in between. Germline lookup yields CDR1 DFQATT and CDR2 SNEGSKA (reference sequence). CDR3 size: 15 residues. The CDR3 protein is CSATDKQGREETQYF. For the CDR3, the DNA is TGCAGTGCTACCGACAAACAGGGACGGGAAGAGACCCAGTACTTC.

The chain joins TRBV12-3 or TRBV12-4 to TRBJ1-6; 7 nucleotides align to TRBD1. The trim removed 3 bases at V and 10 bases at J, leaving 9 bases unmatched. The length of the CDR3 is 15 residues. In DNA, the CDR3 is TGTGCCAGCAGTTTGAACAGGGGAGCTGAATCACCCCTCCACTTT. Translated: CASSLNRGAESPLHF.